This T cell receptor beta chain came from a study of T cell responses to AZD1222 COVID-19 vaccine. The ends lost 3 bases at V and 6 bases at J; junction bases unmatched: 9. The CDR3 consists of 16 residues. Germline assignment: CDR1 SGHVS and CDR2 FNYEAQ. The assay was immunoSEQ multiplex PCR, and TCRdb's table has in-frame clones only and misses some. This sample has approximately 160,000 clones; approximately 90% occur once, and the top ten carry less than 5.5%. The sequence was obtained from an adult in good health. The chain carries TRBV7-6 and TRBJ1-4, with 8 positions matching TRBD1. The sequencing here drew on peripheral blood, taken on day 0 of AZD1222 vaccination. The CDR3 loop is CASSLGRQGADEKLFF. CDR3 bases: TGTGCCAGCAGCTTGGGGAGGCAGGGGGCCGATGAAAAACTGTTTTTT.